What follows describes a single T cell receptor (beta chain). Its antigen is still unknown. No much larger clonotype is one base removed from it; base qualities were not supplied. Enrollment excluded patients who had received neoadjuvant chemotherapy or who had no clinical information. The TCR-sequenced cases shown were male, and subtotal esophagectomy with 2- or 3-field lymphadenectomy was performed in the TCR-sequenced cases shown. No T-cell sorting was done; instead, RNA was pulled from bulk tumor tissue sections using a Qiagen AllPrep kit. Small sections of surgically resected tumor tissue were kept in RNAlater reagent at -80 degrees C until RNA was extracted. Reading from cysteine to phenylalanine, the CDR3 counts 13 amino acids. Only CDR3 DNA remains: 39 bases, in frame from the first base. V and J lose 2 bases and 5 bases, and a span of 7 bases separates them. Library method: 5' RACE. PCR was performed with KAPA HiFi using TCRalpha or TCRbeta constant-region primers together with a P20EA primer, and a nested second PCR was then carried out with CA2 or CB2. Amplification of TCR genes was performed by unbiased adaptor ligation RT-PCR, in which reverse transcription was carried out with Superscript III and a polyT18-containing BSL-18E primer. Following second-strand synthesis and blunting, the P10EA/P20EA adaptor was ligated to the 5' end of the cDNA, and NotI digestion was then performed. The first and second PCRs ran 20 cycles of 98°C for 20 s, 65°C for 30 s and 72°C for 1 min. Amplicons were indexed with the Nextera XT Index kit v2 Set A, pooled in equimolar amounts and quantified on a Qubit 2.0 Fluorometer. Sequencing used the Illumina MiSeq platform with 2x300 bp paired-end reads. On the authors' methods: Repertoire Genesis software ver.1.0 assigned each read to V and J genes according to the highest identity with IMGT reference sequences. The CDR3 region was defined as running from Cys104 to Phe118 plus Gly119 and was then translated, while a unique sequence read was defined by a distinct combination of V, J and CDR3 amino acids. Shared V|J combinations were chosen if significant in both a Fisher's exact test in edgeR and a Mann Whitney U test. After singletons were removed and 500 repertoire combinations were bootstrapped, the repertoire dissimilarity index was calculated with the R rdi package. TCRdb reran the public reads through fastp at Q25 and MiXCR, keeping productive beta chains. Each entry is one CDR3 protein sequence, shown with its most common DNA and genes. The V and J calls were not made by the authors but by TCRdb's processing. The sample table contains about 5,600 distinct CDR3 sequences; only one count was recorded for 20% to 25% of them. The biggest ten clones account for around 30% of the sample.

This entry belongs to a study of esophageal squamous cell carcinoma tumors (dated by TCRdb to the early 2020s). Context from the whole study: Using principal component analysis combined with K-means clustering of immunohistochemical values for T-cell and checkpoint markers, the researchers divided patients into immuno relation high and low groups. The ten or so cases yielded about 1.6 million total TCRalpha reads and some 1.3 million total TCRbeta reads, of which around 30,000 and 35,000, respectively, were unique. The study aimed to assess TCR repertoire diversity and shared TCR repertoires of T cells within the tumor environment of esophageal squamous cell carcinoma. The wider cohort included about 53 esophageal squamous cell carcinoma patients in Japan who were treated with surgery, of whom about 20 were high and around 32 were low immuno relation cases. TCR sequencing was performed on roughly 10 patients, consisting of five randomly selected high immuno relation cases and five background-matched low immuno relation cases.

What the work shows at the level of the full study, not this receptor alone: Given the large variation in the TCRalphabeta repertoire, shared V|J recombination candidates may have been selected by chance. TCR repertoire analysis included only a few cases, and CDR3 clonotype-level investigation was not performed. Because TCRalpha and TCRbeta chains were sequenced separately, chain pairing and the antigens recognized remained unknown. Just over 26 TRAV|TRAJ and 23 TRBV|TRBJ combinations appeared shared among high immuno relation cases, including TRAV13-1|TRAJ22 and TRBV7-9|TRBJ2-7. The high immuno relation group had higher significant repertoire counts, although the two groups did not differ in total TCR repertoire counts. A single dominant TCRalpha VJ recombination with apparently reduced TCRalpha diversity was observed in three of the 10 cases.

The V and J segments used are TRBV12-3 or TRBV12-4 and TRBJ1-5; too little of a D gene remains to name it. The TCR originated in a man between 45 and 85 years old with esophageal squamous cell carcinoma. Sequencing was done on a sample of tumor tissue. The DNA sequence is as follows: TGTGCCAGCAGTTTAAGGAGTTATCAGCCCCAGCATTTT. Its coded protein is CASSLRSYQPQHF.